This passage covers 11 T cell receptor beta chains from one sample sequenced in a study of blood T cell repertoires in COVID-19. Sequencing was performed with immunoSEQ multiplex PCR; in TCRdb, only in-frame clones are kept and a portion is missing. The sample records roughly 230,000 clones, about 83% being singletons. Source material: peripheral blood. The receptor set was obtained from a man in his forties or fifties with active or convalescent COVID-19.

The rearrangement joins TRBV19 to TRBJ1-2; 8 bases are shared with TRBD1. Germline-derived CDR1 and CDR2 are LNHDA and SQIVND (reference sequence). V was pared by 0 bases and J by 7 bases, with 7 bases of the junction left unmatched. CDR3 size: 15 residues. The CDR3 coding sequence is TGTGCCAGTAGTATAGATCGGACAGGGTTGAGTGGCTACACCTTC. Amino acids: CASSIDRTGLSGYTF.

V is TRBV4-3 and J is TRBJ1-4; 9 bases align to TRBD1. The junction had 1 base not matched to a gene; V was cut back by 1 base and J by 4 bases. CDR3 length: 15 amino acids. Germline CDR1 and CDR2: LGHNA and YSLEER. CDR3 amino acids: CASSQAGQGNEKLFF. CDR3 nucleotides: TGCGCCAGCAGCCAAGCGGGACAGGGTAATGAAAAACTGTTTTTT.

The CDR3 DNA is TGCGCCAGCAGCTTGGGAACCCGCTCGGGTGAAGCTTTCTTT. Translated, it gives CASSLGTRSGEAFF. The J gene is TRBJ1-1, the V gene TRBV5-1; no clear D. From germline, CDR1 is SGHRS and CDR2 YFSETQ. The V and J ends lost 0 bases and 7 bases respectively, with 13 bases between them. This CDR3 contains 14 residues.

CDR3 DNA sequence: TGTGCCAGCAGCTCCGAGCAGGGAAATTCACCCCTCCACTTT. As protein: CASSSEQGNSPLHF. This chain uses TRBV5-5 with TRBJ1-6, with D tentatively TRBD1 (5 bases). Germline values: CDR1 SGHKS, CDR2 YYEKEE (reference sequence). V shed 3 bases and J shed 7 bases, with 11 bases lying between them. The CDR3 totals 14 residues.

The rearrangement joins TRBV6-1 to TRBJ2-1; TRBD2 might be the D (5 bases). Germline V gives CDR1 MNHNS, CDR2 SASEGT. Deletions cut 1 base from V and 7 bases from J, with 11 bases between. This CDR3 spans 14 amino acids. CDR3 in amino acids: CASSEVPRGNEQFF. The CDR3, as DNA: TGTGCCAGCAGTGAAGTCCCCCGAGGGAATGAGCAGTTCTTC.

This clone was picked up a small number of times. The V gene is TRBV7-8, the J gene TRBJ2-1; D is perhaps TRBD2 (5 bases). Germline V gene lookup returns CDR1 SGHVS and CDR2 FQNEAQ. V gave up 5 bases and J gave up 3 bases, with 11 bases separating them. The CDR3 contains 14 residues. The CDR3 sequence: CASSRPRVYNEQFF. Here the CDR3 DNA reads TGTGCCAGCAGCCGTCCGAGGGTCTACAATGAGCAGTTCTTC. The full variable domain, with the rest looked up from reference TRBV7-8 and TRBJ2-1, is GAGVSQSPRYKVAKRGQDVALRCDPISGHVSLFWYQQALGQGPEFLTYFQNEAQLDKSGLPSDRFFAERPEGSVSTLKIQRTQQEDSAVYLCASSRPRVYNEQFFGPGTRLTVL.

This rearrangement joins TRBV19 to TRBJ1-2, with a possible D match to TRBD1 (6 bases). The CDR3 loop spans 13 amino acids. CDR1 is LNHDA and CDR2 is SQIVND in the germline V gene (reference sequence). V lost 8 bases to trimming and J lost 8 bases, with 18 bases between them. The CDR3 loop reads CASYGGQVEGYTF. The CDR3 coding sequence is TGTGCCAGTTATGGGGGCCAGGTGGAGGGCTACACCTTC.

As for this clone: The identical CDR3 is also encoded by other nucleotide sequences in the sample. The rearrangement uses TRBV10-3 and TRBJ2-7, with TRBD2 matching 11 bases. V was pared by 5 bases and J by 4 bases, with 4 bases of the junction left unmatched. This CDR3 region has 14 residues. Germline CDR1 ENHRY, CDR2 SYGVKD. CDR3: CAISSGTSGYEQYF. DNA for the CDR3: TGTGCCATCAGTTCCGGGACTAGCGGTTACGAGCAGTACTTC.

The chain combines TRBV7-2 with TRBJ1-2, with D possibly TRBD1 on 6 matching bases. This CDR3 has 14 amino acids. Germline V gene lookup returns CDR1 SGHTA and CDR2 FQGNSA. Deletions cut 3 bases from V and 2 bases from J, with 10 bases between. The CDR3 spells CASSFNTGNYGYTF. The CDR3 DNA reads TGTGCCAGCAGCTTTAATACAGGGAACTATGGCTACACCTTC.

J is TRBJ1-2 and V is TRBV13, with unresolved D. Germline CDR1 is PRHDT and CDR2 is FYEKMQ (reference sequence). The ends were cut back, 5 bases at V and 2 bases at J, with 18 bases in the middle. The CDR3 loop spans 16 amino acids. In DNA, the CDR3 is TGTGCCAGCAGCCCCCAGTCCGGGGAAGAAAACTATGGCTACACCTTC. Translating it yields CASSPQSGEENYGYTF. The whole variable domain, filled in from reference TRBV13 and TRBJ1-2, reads AAGVIQSPRHLIKEKRETATLKCYPIPRHDTVYWYQQGPGQDPQFLISFYEKMQSDKGSIPDRFSAQQFSDYHSELNMSSLELGDSALYFCASSPQSGEENYGYTFGSGTRLTVV.

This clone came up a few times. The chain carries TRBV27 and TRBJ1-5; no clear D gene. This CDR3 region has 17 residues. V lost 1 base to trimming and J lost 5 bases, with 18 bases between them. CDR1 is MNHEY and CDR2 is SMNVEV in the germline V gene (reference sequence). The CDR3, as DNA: TGTGCCAGCAGTTTATTGTGGGGAGGGCGAGAACATCAGCCCCAGCATTTT. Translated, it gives CASSLLWGGREHQPQHF.